The rows below give T cell receptor beta chains drawn from one sample of a study of blood T cells in healthy people across ages. Via MiXCR, TCRdb re-called the 5' RACE reads, giving one row per CDR3 protein. Of 600,000 or so distinct CDR3 sequences in the sample, about 30% are singletons; the top ten hold about a sixth. Sequenced sample: blood. Source of these receptors: a woman at least 80 years old in good health. Each CDR3 is given with its conserved first and last residue. The D gene is left open where the match is weak. The size field is filled for only some rows; it gives once, few, many or a size class.

clone_size: many; v_call: TRBV7-2; j_call: TRBJ2-7; d_call: TRBD1; cdr3_nt: TGTGCCAGCAGCTTAGCGATGGGCAGGACAGGGGGCGACTACGAGCAGTACTTC; cdr3_aa: CASSLAMGRTGGDYEQYF
clone_size: .; v_call: TRBV12-3/TRBV12-4; j_call: TRBJ2-3; d_call: TRBD2; cdr3_nt: TGTGCCAACAGCGGGACTAGCGGGGGGCTCTTGAGCACAGATACGCAGTATTTT; cdr3_aa: CANSGTSGGLLSTDTQYF
clone_size: .; v_call: TRBV5-1; j_call: TRBJ2-7; d_call: TRBD1; cdr3_nt: TGCGCCGGCAGCCCCCCTGACAGGGGACGGGAGCAGTACTTC; cdr3_aa: CAGSPPDRGREQYF
clone_size: .; v_call: TRBV15; j_call: TRBJ1-3; d_call: .; cdr3_nt: TGTGCCACCAGCAGAGATCTCCCACAGGCCGGCTCTGGAAACACCATATATTTT; cdr3_aa: CATSRDLPQAGSGNTIYF
clone_size: many; v_call: TRBV20-1; j_call: TRBJ1-5; d_call: .; cdr3_nt: TGCAGTGCTCTCAGGAGTTTTGGATATAGCAATCAGCCCCAGCATTTT; cdr3_aa: CSALRSFGYSNQPQHF
clone_size: few; v_call: TRBV7-8; j_call: TRBJ2-2; d_call: .; cdr3_nt: TGTGCCAGCAGCATTCGGACGAGCGCGAGGACCGGGGAGCTGTTTTTT; cdr3_aa: CASSIRTSARTGELFF
clone_size: many; v_call: TRBV11-2; j_call: TRBJ2-1; d_call: .; cdr3_nt: TGTGCCAGCAGCTTAGAGGGGGGTAACGCGTTAAATGAGCAGTTCTTC; cdr3_aa: CASSLEGGNALNEQFF
clone_size: .; v_call: TRBV7-6; j_call: TRBJ2-5; d_call: TRBD1; cdr3_nt: TGTGCCAGCAGCCTCGAGACAGGGTCTCAAGAGACCCAGTACTTC; cdr3_aa: CASSLETGSQETQYF
clone_size: .; v_call: TRBV27; j_call: TRBJ2-2; d_call: .; cdr3_nt: TGTGCCAGCAGTTTATTTGGCGGGGAGCTGTTTTTT; cdr3_aa: CASSLFGGELFF
clone_size: many; v_call: TRBV20-1; j_call: TRBJ2-5; d_call: .; cdr3_nt: TGCAGTGCTAGGTGGGCAGAGACCCAGTACTTC; cdr3_aa: CSARWAETQYF
clone_size: many; v_call: TRBV20-1; j_call: TRBJ2-7; d_call: TRBD1; cdr3_nt: TGCAGTGCTAGAGACCCCATGGGGACAGGGGTCCACGAGCAGTACTTC; cdr3_aa: CSARDPMGTGVHEQYF
clone_size: many; v_call: TRBV7-2; j_call: TRBJ2-3; d_call: .; cdr3_nt: TGTGCCAGCAGCTTAGATGGGGGGGGGCCAGATACGCAGTATTTT; cdr3_aa: CASSLDGGGPDTQYF
clone_size: many; v_call: TRBV2; j_call: TRBJ1-2; d_call: TRBD1; cdr3_nt: TGTGCCAGCATCCCGACAGGGGAGAGCTATGGCTACACCTTC; cdr3_aa: CASIPTGESYGYTF
clone_size: many; v_call: TRBV5-6; j_call: TRBJ2-6; d_call: .; cdr3_nt: TGTGCCAGCAGTTATGACATCTCTGGGGCCAACGTCCTGACTTTC; cdr3_aa: CASSYDISGANVLTF
clone_size: .; v_call: TRBV18; j_call: TRBJ2-3; d_call: .; cdr3_nt: TGTGCCAGCTCACCACTCAGGGAATCGACAGATACGCAGTATTTT; cdr3_aa: CASSPLRESTDTQYF
clone_size: few; v_call: TRBV7-2; j_call: TRBJ2-7; d_call: TRBD1; cdr3_nt: TGTGCCAGCAGCCCCGGACAGGTCTCCTACAATGAGCAGTACTTC; cdr3_aa: CASSPGQVSYNEQYF
clone_size: .; v_call: TRBV29-1; j_call: TRBJ2-7; d_call: .; cdr3_nt: TGCAGCATCCTCTGGGGGGAGTACGAGCAGTACTTC; cdr3_aa: CSILWGEYEQYF
clone_size: many; v_call: TRBV5-1; j_call: TRBJ2-1; d_call: .; cdr3_nt: TGCGCCAGCAGCTTGGTCGGTGGGGAATTCGCTGAGCAGTTCTTC; cdr3_aa: CASSLVGGEFAEQFF
clone_size: .; v_call: TRBV30; j_call: TRBJ1-3; d_call: .; cdr3_nt: TGTGCCTGGAGTGTAGGGGTCGGGTCTGGAAACACCATATATTTT; cdr3_aa: CAWSVGVGSGNTIYF
clone_size: .; v_call: TRBV7-2; j_call: TRBJ2-1; d_call: .; cdr3_nt: TGTGCCAGCAGCCCAGCCAAAGGTAGAGAGCAGTTCTTC; cdr3_aa: CASSPAKGREQFF
clone_size: many; v_call: TRBV10-3; j_call: TRBJ2-2; d_call: TRBD2; cdr3_nt: TGTGCCATCAGTCAGCGGGGGCCGCCCACCGGGGAGCTGTTTTTT; cdr3_aa: CAISQRGPPTGELFF
clone_size: many; v_call: TRBV7-2; j_call: TRBJ2-5; d_call: TRBD2; cdr3_nt: TGTGCCAGCAGCCGATCGGGACTAGCGTCCCTAGGGGAGACCCAGTACTTC; cdr3_aa: CASSRSGLASLGETQYF
clone_size: many; v_call: TRBV2; j_call: TRBJ2-7; d_call: .; cdr3_nt: TGTGCCAGCAGTGAGATGCTGACTATCCTCGGCTACGAGCAGTACTTC; cdr3_aa: CASSEMLTILGYEQYF
clone_size: many; v_call: TRBV2; j_call: TRBJ2-1; d_call: TRBD2; cdr3_nt: TGTGCCTCTCGACTAGCGAGCTCCTACAATGAGCAGTTCTTC; cdr3_aa: CASRLASSYNEQFF
clone_size: .; v_call: TRBV19; j_call: TRBJ1-1; d_call: .; cdr3_nt: TGTGCCAGTAGTGGGGGACCAACGGTTGAAGCTTTCTTT; cdr3_aa: CASSGGPTVEAFF
clone_size: many; v_call: TRBV7-6; j_call: TRBJ2-7; d_call: TRBD1; cdr3_nt: TGTGCCAGCAGCCCCATTGGTCGGGACAGCCAAGCCCCCTACGAGCAGTACTTC; cdr3_aa: CASSPIGRDSQAPYEQYF
clone_size: .; v_call: TRBV5-1; j_call: TRBJ2-7; d_call: TRBD2; cdr3_nt: TGCGCCAGCAGCTCCTCTGCGGGGGATTACGAGCAGTACTTC; cdr3_aa: CASSSSAGDYEQYF
clone_size: many; v_call: TRBV3-1; j_call: TRBJ1-6; d_call: .; cdr3_nt: TGTGCCAGCGGGATGGGGGGGGCGAATTCACCCCTCCACTTT; cdr3_aa: CASGMGGANSPLHF
clone_size: few; v_call: TRBV25-1; j_call: TRBJ2-1; d_call: TRBD1; cdr3_nt: TGTGCCAGCAGTGACCCGGACAGGGGGCGGGAGACCCAGTTCTTC; cdr3_aa: CASSDPDRGRETQFF
clone_size: many; v_call: TRBV7-3; j_call: TRBJ2-3; d_call: .; cdr3_nt: TGTGCCAGCAGCTTATTCCGCAAAGGCACAGATACGCAGTATTTT; cdr3_aa: CASSLFRKGTDTQYF
clone_size: many; v_call: TRBV20-1; j_call: TRBJ2-3; d_call: TRBD2; cdr3_nt: TGCAGTGCTAGACTAGCGGGGGGGGCCACAGATACGCAGTATTTT; cdr3_aa: CSARLAGGATDTQYF
clone_size: many; v_call: TRBV4-2; j_call: TRBJ1-4; d_call: .; cdr3_nt: TGTGCCAGCAGCTCCTGGCTTATGGGAACTAATGAAAAACTGTTTTTT; cdr3_aa: CASSSWLMGTNEKLFF
clone_size: .; v_call: TRBV29-1; j_call: TRBJ2-5; d_call: TRBD2; cdr3_nt: TGCAGCGTTGGGGCTAGCGCGGGGGGGCAAGAGACCCAGTACTTC; cdr3_aa: CSVGASAGGQETQYF
clone_size: many; v_call: TRBV15; j_call: TRBJ1-2; d_call: .; cdr3_nt: TGTGCCACCAGCTTCCTCGGTACTAACTATGGCTACACCTTC; cdr3_aa: CATSFLGTNYGYTF
clone_size: .; v_call: TRBV30; j_call: TRBJ2-1; d_call: .; cdr3_nt: TGTGCCTGTGAAGGCTACTCCTTAAATGAGCAGTTCTTC; cdr3_aa: CACEGYSLNEQFF
clone_size: few; v_call: TRBV6-1; j_call: TRBJ1-2; d_call: .; cdr3_nt: TGTGCCAGCAGTCCCGTCCTCTATGGCTACACCTTC; cdr3_aa: CASSPVLYGYTF
clone_size: .; v_call: TRBV20-1; j_call: TRBJ1-1; d_call: TRBD1; cdr3_nt: TGCAGTGGACCAGAAGGGGGCGCGGGTGAAGCTTTCTTT; cdr3_aa: CSGPEGGAGEAFF
clone_size: few; v_call: TRBV27; j_call: TRBJ2-2; d_call: TRBD2; cdr3_nt: TGTGCCAGCAGTTTAGGGCTAGCGGGGGGCATCGCGAACACCGGGGAGCTGTTTTTT; cdr3_aa: CASSLGLAGGIANTGELFF
clone_size: many; v_call: TRBV20-1; j_call: TRBJ1-6; d_call: .; cdr3_nt: TGCAGTGCCGTTACGGGGATTGGTTCACCCCTCCACTTT; cdr3_aa: CSAVTGIGSPLHF
clone_size: many; v_call: TRBV5-6; j_call: TRBJ1-6; d_call: .; cdr3_nt: TGTGCCAGCAGCTTGGTACAGGGTAGTTCACCCCTCCACTTT; cdr3_aa: CASSLVQGSSPLHF
clone_size: few; v_call: TRBV6-2/TRBV6-3; j_call: TRBJ1-5; d_call: TRBD1; cdr3_nt: TGTGCCAGCAGATATCGACAGGGTAGTAGCGGTCAGCCCCAGCATTTT; cdr3_aa: CASRYRQGSSGQPQHF
clone_size: .; v_call: TRBV3-1; j_call: TRBJ1-6; d_call: .; cdr3_nt: TGTGCCAGCAGCCAAGATCAGTCACCCCTCCACTTT; cdr3_aa: CASSQDQSPLHF
clone_size: many; v_call: TRBV2; j_call: TRBJ1-6; d_call: .; cdr3_nt: TGCGCCAGCCGCGGATCCTATAATTCACCCCTCCACTTT; cdr3_aa: CASRGSYNSPLHF
clone_size: .; v_call: TRBV19; j_call: TRBJ1-1; d_call: .; cdr3_nt: TGTGCCAGTAGTATAACGAGGGTAATGAACACTGAAGCTTTCTTT; cdr3_aa: CASSITRVMNTEAFF
clone_size: .; v_call: TRBV7-2; j_call: TRBJ2-5; d_call: .; cdr3_nt: TGTGCCAGCAGCCGCCCTACAGAGACCCAGTACTTC; cdr3_aa: CASSRPTETQYF
clone_size: .; v_call: TRBV7-8; j_call: TRBJ1-5; d_call: .; cdr3_nt: TGTGCCAGCAGCTCCGAGAGGGTACCGGGGGTCAAAAATCAGCCCCAGCATTTT; cdr3_aa: CASSSERVPGVKNQPQHF
clone_size: many; v_call: TRBV5-1; j_call: TRBJ1-1; d_call: .; cdr3_nt: TGCGCCAGCAGCTTACGAGCTACCAGGGTCGGAGCTTTCTTT; cdr3_aa: CASSLRATRVGAFF
clone_size: few; v_call: TRBV7-2; j_call: TRBJ2-5; d_call: TRBD2; cdr3_nt: TGTGCCAGCAGCCCCCCGGCGGGGGGAGAGACCCAGTACTTC; cdr3_aa: CASSPPAGGETQYF
clone_size: few; v_call: TRBV11-2; j_call: TRBJ1-2; d_call: TRBD1; cdr3_nt: TGTGCCAGCAGCTTAGCAGCTCCGGGACAGGGGGCTGGGGGCTACACCTTC; cdr3_aa: CASSLAAPGQGAGGYTF
clone_size: .; v_call: TRBV21-1; j_call: TRBJ1-1; d_call: .; cdr3_nt: TGTGCCAGCAGCAAATCGATCCGGGGGGCTGAAGCTTTCTTT; cdr3_aa: CASSKSIRGAEAFF
clone_size: .; v_call: TRBV6-5; j_call: TRBJ1-2; d_call: .; cdr3_nt: TGTGCCAGTGCAGGGGGCTACACCTTC; cdr3_aa: CASAGGYTF
clone_size: .; v_call: TRBV6-2/TRBV6-3; j_call: TRBJ2-7; d_call: TRBD2; cdr3_nt: TGTGCCATCGAGAGTCTGGGACTAGCGGGAGTCTACGAGCAGTACTTC; cdr3_aa: CAIESLGLAGVYEQYF
clone_size: many; v_call: TRBV30; j_call: TRBJ1-6; d_call: .; cdr3_nt: TGTGCCTGGAGCTCCTATAATTCACCCCTCCACTTT; cdr3_aa: CAWSSYNSPLHF
clone_size: many; v_call: TRBV7-2; j_call: TRBJ1-5; d_call: .; cdr3_nt: TGTGCCAGCAGCTTATTCGGGTCTTCGGGGAGCAATCAGCCCCAGCATTTT; cdr3_aa: CASSLFGSSGSNQPQHF
clone_size: many; v_call: TRBV2; j_call: TRBJ1-2; d_call: TRBD1; cdr3_nt: TGTGCCAGCAGGGACAGGGTAGGGGGCTATGGCTACACCTTC; cdr3_aa: CASRDRVGGYGYTF
clone_size: many; v_call: TRBV9; j_call: TRBJ2-5; d_call: TRBD2; cdr3_nt: TGTGCCAGCAGCGCTCCCGGGGGGGCAGGGACCCAGTACTTC; cdr3_aa: CASSAPGGAGTQYF
clone_size: many; v_call: TRBV9; j_call: TRBJ2-7; d_call: TRBD2; cdr3_nt: TGTGCCAGCAGCGTAGGGGGGACTAGCTCCTACGAGCAGTACTTC; cdr3_aa: CASSVGGTSSYEQYF
clone_size: .; v_call: TRBV6-2/TRBV6-3; j_call: TRBJ2-7; d_call: .; cdr3_nt: TGTGCCAGCAGCCCTAGGGAAAACTCCTACGAGCAGTACTTC; cdr3_aa: CASSPRENSYEQYF
clone_size: .; v_call: TRBV6-5; j_call: TRBJ1-5; d_call: .; cdr3_nt: TGTGCCAGCAGTTTGACGCAGAGGATGGGCGGCAATCAGCCCCAGCATTTT; cdr3_aa: CASSLTQRMGGNQPQHF